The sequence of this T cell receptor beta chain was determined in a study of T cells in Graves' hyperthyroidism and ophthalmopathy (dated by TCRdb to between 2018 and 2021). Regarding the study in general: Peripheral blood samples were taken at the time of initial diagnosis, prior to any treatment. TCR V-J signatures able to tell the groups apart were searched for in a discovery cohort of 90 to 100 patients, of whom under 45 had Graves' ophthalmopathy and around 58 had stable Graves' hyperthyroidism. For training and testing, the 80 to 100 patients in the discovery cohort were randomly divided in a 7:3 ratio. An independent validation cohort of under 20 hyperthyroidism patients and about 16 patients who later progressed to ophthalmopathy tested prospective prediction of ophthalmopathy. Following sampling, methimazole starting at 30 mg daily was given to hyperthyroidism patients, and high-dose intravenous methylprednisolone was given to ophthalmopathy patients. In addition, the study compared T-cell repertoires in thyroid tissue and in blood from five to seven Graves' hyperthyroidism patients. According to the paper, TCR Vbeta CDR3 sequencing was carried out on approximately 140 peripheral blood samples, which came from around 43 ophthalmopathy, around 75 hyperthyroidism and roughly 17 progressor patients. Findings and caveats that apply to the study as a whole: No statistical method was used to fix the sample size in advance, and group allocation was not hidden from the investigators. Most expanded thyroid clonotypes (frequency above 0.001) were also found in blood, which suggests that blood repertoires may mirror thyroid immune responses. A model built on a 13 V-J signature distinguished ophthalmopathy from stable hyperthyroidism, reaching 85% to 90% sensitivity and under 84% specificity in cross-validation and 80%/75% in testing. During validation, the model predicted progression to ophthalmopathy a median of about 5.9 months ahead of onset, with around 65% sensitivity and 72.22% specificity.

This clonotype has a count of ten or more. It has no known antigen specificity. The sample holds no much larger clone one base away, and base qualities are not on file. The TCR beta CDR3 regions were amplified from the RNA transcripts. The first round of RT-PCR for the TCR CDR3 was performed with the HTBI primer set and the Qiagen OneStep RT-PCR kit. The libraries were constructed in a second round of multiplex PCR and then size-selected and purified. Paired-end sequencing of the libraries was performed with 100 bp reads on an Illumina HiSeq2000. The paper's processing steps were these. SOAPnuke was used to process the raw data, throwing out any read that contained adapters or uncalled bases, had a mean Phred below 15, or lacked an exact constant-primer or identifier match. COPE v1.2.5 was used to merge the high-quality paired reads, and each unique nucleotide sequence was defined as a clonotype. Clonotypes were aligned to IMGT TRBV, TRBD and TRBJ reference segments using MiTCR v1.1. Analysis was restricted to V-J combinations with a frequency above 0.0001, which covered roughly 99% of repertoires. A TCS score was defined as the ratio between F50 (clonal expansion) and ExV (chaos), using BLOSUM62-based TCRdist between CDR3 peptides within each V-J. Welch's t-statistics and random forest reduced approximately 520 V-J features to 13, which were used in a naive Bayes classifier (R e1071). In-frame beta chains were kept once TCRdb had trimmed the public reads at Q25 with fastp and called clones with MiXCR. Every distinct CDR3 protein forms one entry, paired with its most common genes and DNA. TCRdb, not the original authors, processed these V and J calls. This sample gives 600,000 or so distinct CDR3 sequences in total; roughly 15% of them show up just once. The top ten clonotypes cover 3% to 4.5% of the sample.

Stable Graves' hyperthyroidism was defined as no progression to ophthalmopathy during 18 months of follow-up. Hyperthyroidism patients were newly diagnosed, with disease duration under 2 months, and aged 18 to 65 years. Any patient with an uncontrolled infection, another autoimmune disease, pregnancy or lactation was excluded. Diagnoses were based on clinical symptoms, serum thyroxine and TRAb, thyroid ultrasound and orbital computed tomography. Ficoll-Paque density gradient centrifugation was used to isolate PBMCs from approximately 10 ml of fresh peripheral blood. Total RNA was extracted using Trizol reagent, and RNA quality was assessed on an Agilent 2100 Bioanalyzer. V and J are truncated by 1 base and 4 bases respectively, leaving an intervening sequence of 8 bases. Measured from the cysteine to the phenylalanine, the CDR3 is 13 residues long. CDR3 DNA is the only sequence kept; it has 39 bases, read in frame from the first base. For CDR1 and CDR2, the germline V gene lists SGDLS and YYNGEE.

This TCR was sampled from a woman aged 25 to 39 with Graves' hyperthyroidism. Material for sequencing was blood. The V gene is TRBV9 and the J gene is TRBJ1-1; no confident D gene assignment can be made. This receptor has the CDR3 CASSVPSGTEAFF. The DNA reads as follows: TGTGCCAGCAGCGTACCGTCCGGCACTGAAGCTTTCTTT.